A single sample is the source of the 26 T cell receptor beta chains below, sequenced in a study of cytomegalovirus exposure and HLA in healthy donors. The study ran its PCR with 60 Vbeta and 13 Jbeta primers. Repertoires were generated with immunoSEQ multiplex PCR, while TCRdb's copy carries only in-frame clones and drops some. This table has fewer than 200,000 clones, about 79% appearing once. Sequenced input: PBMCs. These receptors all stem from a woman in her forties or fifties in good health and CMV-seropositive.

A few counts support this clone. The V and J genes are TRBV6-5 and TRBJ2-7; 7 bases fit TRBD1. Trimming at V came to 3 bases and at J to 2 bases, leaving 4 bases not matched to a gene. CDR1 is MNHEY and CDR2 is SVGAGI in the germline V gene. CDR3 size: 14 residues. CDR3 sequence: CASSYRQGTYEQYF. The CDR3 DNA follows: TGTGCCAGCAGTTATAGACAGGGAACCTACGAGCAGTACTTC.

This sequence joins TRBV7-9 and TRBJ2-3; perhaps TRBD2 as D (6 bases). V dropped 4 bases and J dropped 6 bases, with 8 bases sitting between them. Germline V gene lookup returns CDR1 SEHNR and CDR2 FQNEAQ (reference sequence). The CDR3 spans 12 residues. In nucleotides, the CDR3 is TGTGCCAGCAGCTCGGCGGGGGATACGCAGTATTTT. Translated: CASSSAGDTQYF.

The gene calls are TRBV6-5 and TRBJ2-2, with 8 bases matching TRBD2. Germline CDR1 reads MNHEY; CDR2 reads SVGAGI. Germline trimming cut 8 bases from V and 3 bases from J; bases unmatched to any gene: 2. The CDR3 sequence is 13 residues long. DNA of the CDR3: TGTGCCAGCTCTAGCGGGTACACCGGGGAGCTGTTTTTT. Amino acid sequence: CASSSGYTGELFF.

V gene TRBV4-1 combines with J gene TRBJ2-7; 9 bases line up with TRBD1. The germline CDR1 and CDR2 sequences are MGHRA and YSYEKL. CDR3 size: 15 residues. The V and J ends lost 5 bases and 6 bases, in that order; junction bases with no gene match: 11. The CDR3 coding sequence is TGCGCCAGCAGCTCCCCCGGACAGGGGACTCCCGAGCAGTACTTC. Translation: CASSSPGQGTPEQYF.

The chain links TRBV28 to TRBJ2-1; D unresolved. The V end lost 7 bases, the J end lost 1 base, and 11 bases lay between the germline ends. The CDR3 covers 14 residues. Per germline, CDR1 MDHEN and CDR2 SYDVKM. CDR3 region: CASTPFLSYNEQFF. CDR3 bases: TGTGCCAGCACCCCTTTTTTATCCTACAATGAGCAGTTCTTC.

V and J are TRBV10-3 and TRBJ1-1; TRBD1 agrees at 8 bases. The CDR3 extends over 13 amino acids. Germline V gene lookup returns CDR1 ENHRY and CDR2 SYGVKD. V lost 4 bases to trimming and J lost 7 bases; unmatched junction nucleotides: 5. As DNA, the CDR3 is TGTGCCATCAGTGTGGGCGACAGGGGTGAAGCTTTCTTT. Its protein is CAISVGDRGEAFF.

The CDR3 is CASMRGRQGNQPQHF. CDR3 sequence (DNA): TGTGCCAGCATGCGGGGGCGGCAGGGGAATCAGCCCCAGCATTTT. The rearrangement joins TRBV6-5 to TRBJ1-5; weak D call: TRBD1 (6 bases). The CDR3 consists of 15 residues. The V gene's germline CDR1 is MNHEY and CDR2 SVGAGI. The ends were cut back, 7 bases at V and 4 bases at J, with 17 bases in the middle.

This clone was picked up one time. This chain uses TRBV28 with TRBJ1-6; TRBD1 matches at 8 bases. The junction had 8 bases not matched to a gene; V was cut back by 1 base and J by 9 bases. The CDR3 runs to 16 residues. Germline V gene lookup returns CDR1 MDHEN and CDR2 SYDVKM. Written as DNA, the CDR3 is TGTGCCAGCAGTTTATTTGGACAGGGTTCTATTTCACCCCTCCACTTT. Amino acid sequence: CASSLFGQGSISPLHF.

The gene calls are TRBV2 and TRBJ1-1, with 7 bases that match TRBD1. The CDR3 extends over 13 amino acids. Germline V lookup: CDR1 SNHLY, CDR2 FYNNEI. V lost 6 bases and J lost 7; bases outside the gene matches: 8. CDR3 DNA: TGTGCCAGCAGCTCGGACAGGATCAGTGAAGCTTTCTTT. Translating it yields CASSSDRISEAFF.

V is TRBV18 and J is TRBJ2-1, with 7 bases identical to TRBD2. CDR1 is KGHSH, CDR2 LQKENI, per germline. V was pared by 2 bases and J by 5 bases, with 3 bases of the junction left unmatched. The length of the CDR3 is 14 residues. In DNA form, the CDR3 reads TGTGCCAGCTCACCAGCGGGAGTTGACAATGAGCAGTTCTTC. Amino acid sequence: CASSPAGVDNEQFF.

The chain carries TRBV4-3 and TRBJ2-5; 11 bases map to TRBD1. The J call could be wrong; TRBJ2-7 is a better fit for the DNA end. The CDR3 has 14 residues. The germline V gene encodes CDR1 LGHNA and CDR2 YSLEER. CDR3 in amino acids: CASSPGTGGYEQYF. CDR3 bases: TGCGCCAGCAGCCCCGGGACAGGGGGCTACGAGCAGTACTTC.

This clone was counted once. V usage is TRBV28 and J usage is TRBJ1-4; possible D gene TRBD1, 6 bases. Germline V gives CDR1 MDHEN, CDR2 SYDVKM. The CDR3 sequence is 12 residues long. Trimming removed 6 bases at V and 10 bases at J, with 12 bases between. CDR3 coding DNA: TGTGCCAGCAGACTTTTAGGGGGAAAACTGTTTTTT. It encodes CASRLLGGKLFF.

The CDR3 region has the DNA TGTGCCAGCAGCTTGTCCAGGGGGCCCCTCCACTTT. It encodes CASSLSRGPLHF. This chain links TRBV5-4 with TRBJ1-6; 7 bases line up with TRBD1. Germline-derived CDR1 and CDR2 are SGHNT and YYREEE (reference sequence). The CDR3 loop spans 12 amino acids. After removal of 1 base from V and 13 bases from J, the junction contained 2 bases not matched to a gene.

The chain is built from TRBV9 and TRBJ1-6; no clear D. Per the germline V gene, CDR1 is SGDLS and CDR2 is YYNGEE. V shed 0 bases and J shed 1 base, with 8 bases lying between them. The CDR3 spans 16 residues. This CDR3 is CASSVAPSSYNSPLHF. CDR3 nucleotide sequence: TGTGCCAGCAGCGTAGCTCCCAGTTCCTATAATTCACCCCTCCACTTT. Full variable domain (rest looked up from reference TRBV9 and TRBJ1-6): DSGVTQTPKHLITATGQRVTLRCSPRSGDLSVYWYQQSLDQGLQFLIQYYNGEERAKGNILERFSAQQFPDLHSELNLSSLELGDSALYFCASSVAPSSYNSPLHFGNGTRLTVT.

The CDR3 DNA is TGCAGCGGCCGGGACAGCTTGTACAATGAGCAGTTCTTC. It encodes CSGRDSLYNEQFF. The V and J genes are TRBV29-1 and TRBJ2-1; TRBD1 aligns across 7 bases. The CDR3 is 13 residues long. V lost 7 bases, J lost 4 bases, and 7 bases stayed unmatched. Per the germline V gene, CDR1 is SQVTM and CDR2 is ANQGSEA.

The V and J genes are TRBV15 and TRBJ1-4; no firm D call. V was cut by 5 bases and J by 5 bases, with 15 bases left in between. Germline V gene data show CDR1 as LNHNV and CDR2 as YYDKDF (reference sequence). This CDR3 contains 15 residues. DNA for the CDR3: TGTGCCACCAGCGGAAGGAACAGCCTCAATGAAAAACTGTTTTTT. It specifies CATSGRNSLNEKLFF.

The chain has TRBV7-8 and TRBJ2-1; D unresolved. Trimming stripped 5 bases from V and 5 bases from J, with 13 bases between. The V gene's germline CDR1 is SGHVS and CDR2 FQNEAQ. This CDR3 has 14 amino acids. CDR3 residues: CASSPTGLHNEQFF. DNA of the CDR3: TGTGCCAGCAGCCCAACGGGTCTTCACAATGAGCAGTTCTTC.

The V and J genes are TRBV2 and TRBJ2-3, with a tentative D call TRBD2 (6 bases). V dropped 4 bases and J dropped 3 bases, with 8 bases sitting between them. The CDR3 totals 13 residues. Germline V gives CDR1 SNHLY, CDR2 FYNNEI. The CDR3 region has the DNA TGTGCCAGCAGTGGACTAGTTACAGATACGCAGTATTTT. Encoded protein: CASSGLVTDTQYF.

V is TRBV6-1 and J is TRBJ2-3; D call uncertain. The V and J ends lost 6 bases and 3 bases respectively, with 16 bases between them. CDR1 and CDR2 from the germline V gene are MNHNS and SASEGT. This CDR3 has 15 residues. CDR3 in DNA: TGTGCCAGCAGCGAACCCCGGTTCGTAACAGATACGCAGTATTTT. This encodes CASSEPRFVTDTQYF.

The chain joins TRBV18 to TRBJ1-1, with D unresolved. V lost 1 base and J lost 5, with 20 bases in between. The CDR3 contains 17 residues. Germline V CDR1 and CDR2: KGHSH, LQKENI. Written as DNA, the CDR3 is TGTGCCAGCTCACCACTATCCGAACTGTCCCTTTGGACTGAAGCTTTCTTT. It is translated as CASSPLSELSLWTEAFF.

The V gene is TRBV11-2, the J gene TRBJ1-1, with 7 bases lining up with TRBD1. Looked up from germline, CDR1 is SGHAT and CDR2 is FQNNGV. This CDR3 region has 14 residues. The V gene end was trimmed by 1 base and the J gene end by 1 base; junction bases not matched to a gene: 0. In DNA, the CDR3 is TGTGCCAGCAGCTTAGGGACAGGGAACACTGAAGCTTTCTTT. This sequence encodes CASSLGTGNTEAFF.

V and J are TRBV6-5 and TRBJ1-1; D is uncertain. CDR1 is MNHEY and CDR2 is SVGAGI in the germline V gene. The CDR3 loop spans 14 amino acids. Trimming removed 1 base from V and 3 bases from J, with 9 bases in between. CDR3 sequence reads: CASSYYNEDTEAFF. Written as DNA, the CDR3 is TGTGCCAGCAGTTACTATAATGAGGACACTGAAGCTTTCTTT.

This chain joins TRBV28 and TRBJ1-4; 8 bases map to TRBD1. Losses at the gene ends were 8 bases for V and 15 bases for J; bases not matched to a gene: 20. Germline CDR1 is MDHEN and CDR2 is SYDVKM. The CDR3 runs to 15 residues. The DNA of the CDR3 is TGTGCCAGCCGGAATTCCGGAGGACAGGGTTTAAGGGTGTTTTTT. It codes for CASRNSGGQGLRVFF.

This clone turned up a few times. The chain carries TRBV7-2 and TRBJ2-7; 8 positions match TRBD2. Germline V gene lookup returns CDR1 SGHTA and CDR2 FQGNSA. J was trimmed by 3 bases and V by 4 bases; bases with no gene match: 5. CDR3 length: 14 amino acids. The CDR3 region has the DNA TGTGCCAGCAGCTCTGCTAGCGGGTACTACGAGCAGTACTTC. This gives the protein CASSSASGYYEQYF. Complete variable domain (other parts from reference TRBV7-2 and TRBJ2-7): GAGVSQSPSNKVTEKGKDVELRCDPISGHTALYWYRQSLGQGLEFLIYFQGNSAPDKSGLPSDRFSAERTGGSVSTLTIQRTQQEDSAVYLCASSSASGYYEQYFGPGTRLTVT.

This chain links TRBV27 with TRBJ1-5; maybe TRBD1 (5 bases). This CDR3 region has 15 residues. V dropped 5 bases and J dropped 7 bases, with 18 bases sitting between them. Germline V gene lookup returns CDR1 MNHEY and CDR2 SMNVEV (reference sequence). The DNA of the CDR3 is TGTGCCAGCAGTCCTTCCTACGGGGGAACACAGCCCCAGCATTTT. Translation: CASSPSYGGTQPQHF.

The rearrangement joins TRBV28 to TRBJ2-7, with 8 bases fitting TRBD1. The trim removed 3 bases at V and 3 bases at J, leaving 16 bases unmatched. This CDR3 is built from 18 residues. Germline V CDR1 and CDR2: MDHEN, SYDVKM. The CDR3 loop reads CASSFQILRDRSNYEQYF. For the CDR3, the DNA is TGTGCCAGCAGTTTCCAAATCCTTCGGGACAGGTCAAACTACGAGCAGTACTTC.